These 16 T cell receptor beta chains were sequenced from one sample in a study of cytomegalovirus exposure and HLA in healthy donors. Primers: 60 Vbeta forward and 13 Jbeta reverse. Sequenced by immunoSEQ multiplex PCR; TCRdb stores in-frame clones only, minus some. The data contain 100,000 to 150,000 clones, 74% of them singletons. The sample comprised PBMCs. These TCRs come from a woman in her 50s in good health and CMV-seropositive.

The V gene is TRBV7-2, the J gene TRBJ1-5, with D possibly being TRBD1 (5 bases). Per germline, CDR1 SGHTA and CDR2 FQGNSA. The V end lost 6 bases, the J end lost 4 bases, and 13 bases lay between the germline ends. The CDR3 is made up of 14 amino acids. The CDR3 is CASSTRQLNQPQHF. CDR3 nucleotides: TGTGCCAGCAGTACACGACAGCTTAATCAGCCCCAGCATTTT.

This rearrangement joins TRBV7-6 to TRBJ2-7, with D unresolved. This CDR3 is built from 16 residues. Trimming shortened V by 1 base and J by 0 bases, and 13 bases separated the two germline ends. Germline values: CDR1 SGHVS, CDR2 FNYEAQ. For the CDR3, the DNA is TGTGCCAGCAGCTTAGATGCATCTCTAAGCTCCTACGAGCAGTACTTC. This translates into CASSLDASLSSYEQYF.

The chain has TRBV19 and TRBJ2-7; D possibly corresponds to TRBD1 (6 bases). Germline lookup yields CDR1 LNHDA and CDR2 SQIVND (reference sequence). V was shortened by 3 bases and J by 7 bases, with 13 bases between the two germline ends. This CDR3 is built from 13 residues. CDR3 DNA sequence: TGTGCCAGTAGTATCCAGGGGCCGGGGGAGCAGTACTTC. The encoded protein is CASSIQGPGEQYF.

The chain carries TRBV11-3 and TRBJ2-6; D gene ambiguous. The ends were cut back, 6 bases at V and 2 bases at J, with 8 bases in the middle. The CDR3 totals 14 residues. The germline CDR1 and CDR2 sequences are SGHNT and YENEEA. DNA for the CDR3: TGTGCCAGCAGGCATAGTGCTGGGGCCAACGTCCTGACTTTC. Amino acid sequence: CASRHSAGANVLTF.

V is TRBV9 and J is TRBJ2-3; no definite D call. V lost 2 bases and J 6 bases, leaving 7 bases between the germline ends. The CDR3 loop spans 12 amino acids. The germline CDR1 and CDR2 sequences are SGDLS and YYNGEE. The CDR3 bases are TGTGCCAGCAGCGTGATTGAGGATACGCAGTATTTT. Amino acids: CASSVIEDTQYF.

This clone was observed once. The rearrangement uses TRBV9 and TRBJ2-2; D is perhaps TRBD2 (6 bases). CDR1 and CDR2 from the germline V gene are SGDLS and YYNGEE. The V and J ends lost 0 bases and 4 bases respectively, with 10 bases between them. The CDR3 sequence is 15 residues long. The CDR3 loop reads CASSVGLVGTGELFF. CDR3 DNA sequence: TGTGCCAGCAGCGTAGGACTAGTCGGCACCGGGGAGCTGTTTTTT.

The V gene is TRBV29-1, the J gene TRBJ1-2; TRBD1 agrees at 10 bases. Looked up from germline, CDR1 is SQVTM and CDR2 is ANQGSEA. The CDR3 consists of 12 residues. CDR3 DNA: TGCAGTATGGACAGGGGGGGTTATGGCTACACCTTC. It translates to CSMDRGGYGYTF.

V gene TRBV7-2 combines with J gene TRBJ1-5; D gene ambiguous. The CDR3 has 12 residues. Per germline, CDR1 SGHTA and CDR2 FQGNSA. Trimming cost V 5 bases and J 7 bases, with 9 bases left between them. The CDR3 loop is CASSLGEQPQHF. The CDR3 region has the DNA TGTGCCAGCAGCCTTGGGGAGCAGCCCCAGCATTTT.

A few counts support this clone. A much larger clonotype is one base distant, so this may be a read error. This chain joins TRBV7-9 and TRBJ2-5, with D possibly matching TRBD2 (6 bases). The J call could be wrong; TRBJ2-7 is a better fit for the DNA end. This CDR3 has 14 residues. Germline lookup yields CDR1 SEHNR and CDR2 FQNEAQ (reference sequence). The CDR3 protein is CSSSLSGLNPEQYF. DNA of the CDR3: TGTTCCAGCAGCTTAAGCGGGTTAAATCCCGAGCAGTACTTC.

The rearrangement joins TRBV9 to TRBJ1-1, with D possibly TRBD1 on 5 matching bases. The CDR3 is made up of 14 amino acids. V lost 4 bases and J lost 4, with 14 bases in between. Germline V gives CDR1 SGDLS, CDR2 YYNGEE. The CDR3 is CASSRPGGATEAFF. The DNA for the CDR3 is TGTGCCAGCAGCCGCCCGGGAGGGGCCACTGAAGCTTTCTTT.

The V and J genes are TRBV29-1 and TRBJ2-5; D gene uncertain. This CDR3 is 13 amino acids long. Germline assignment: CDR1 SQVTM and CDR2 ANQGSEA. Trimming shortened V by 4 bases and J by 1 base, and 10 bases separated the two germline ends. The CDR3 DNA is TGCAGCGTTGGGAAAGACATCCAAGAGACCCAGTACTTC. Translated: CSVGKDIQETQYF.

The gene calls are TRBV4-3 and TRBJ2-2; a possible D gene is TRBD1 (5 bases). CDR3 length: 14 amino acids. With 5 bases removed from V and 7 bases from J, the gap between germline ends came to 14 bases. Germline CDR1 LGHNA, CDR2 YSLEER. CDR3 sequence reads: CASSYQGGGGELFF. Here the CDR3 DNA reads TGCGCCAGCAGCTATCAGGGCGGTGGCGGGGAGCTGTTTTTT.

V and J are TRBV6-1 and TRBJ2-7, with TRBD1 matching 8 bases. Germline V gene data show CDR1 as MNHNS and CDR2 as SASEGT. Germline trimming cut 6 bases from V and 4 bases from J; bases unmatched to any gene: 11. The CDR3 runs to 15 residues. The CDR3 sequence is CASRHLQGDIYEQYF. CDR3 coding DNA: TGTGCCAGCAGACACTTACAGGGGGATATATACGAGCAGTACTTC.

This clone has just one count. The V call is TRBV7-2, the J call TRBJ1-3; TRBD1 might be the D (6 bases). The CDR3 extends over 14 amino acids. From germline, CDR1 is SGHTA and CDR2 FQGNSA. V was cut by 1 base and J by 6 bases, with 10 bases left in between. The CDR3 here is CASSLDRAANTIYF. The CDR3 coding sequence is TGTGCCAGCAGCTTAGACAGGGCGGCAAACACCATATATTTT.

CDR3 region: CASSLQSGGAEKLFF. In DNA form, the CDR3 reads TGTGCCAGCAGTCTCCAATCTGGAGGTGCTGAAAAACTGTTTTTT. The rearrangement joins TRBV14 to TRBJ1-4; D gene unclear. CDR3 length: 15 residues. The ends were cut back, 6 bases at V and 7 bases at J, with 18 bases in the middle. Germline V gene data show CDR1 as SGHDN and CDR2 as FVKESK.

V and J are TRBV5-5 and TRBJ1-6; D not resolved. CDR1 is SGHKS and CDR2 is YYEKEE in the germline V gene (reference sequence). V was cut by 5 bases and J by 8 bases, with 14 bases left in between. This CDR3 spans 14 amino acids. The CDR3 loop reads CASSSERNDSPLHF. The CDR3 DNA follows: TGTGCCAGCAGTTCAGAGAGGAATGATTCACCCCTCCACTTT.